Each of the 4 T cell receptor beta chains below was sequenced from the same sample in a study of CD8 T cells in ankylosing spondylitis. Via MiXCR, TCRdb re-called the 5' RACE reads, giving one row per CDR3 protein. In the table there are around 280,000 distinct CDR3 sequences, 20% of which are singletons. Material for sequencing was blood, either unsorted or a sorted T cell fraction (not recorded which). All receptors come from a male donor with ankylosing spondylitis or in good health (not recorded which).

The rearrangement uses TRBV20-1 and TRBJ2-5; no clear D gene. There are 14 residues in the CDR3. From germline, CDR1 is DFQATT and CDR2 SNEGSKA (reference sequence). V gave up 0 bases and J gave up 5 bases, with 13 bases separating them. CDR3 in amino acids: CSARDYEQLETQYF. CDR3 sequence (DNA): TGCAGTGCTAGAGATTATGAGCAACTGGAGACCCAGTACTTC.

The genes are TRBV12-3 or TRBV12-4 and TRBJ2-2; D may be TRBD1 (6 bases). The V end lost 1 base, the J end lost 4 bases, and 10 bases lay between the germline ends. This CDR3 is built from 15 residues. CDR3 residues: CASSLDRATTGELFF. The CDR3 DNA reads TGTGCCAGCAGTTTAGACAGGGCGACCACCGGGGAGCTGTTTTTT.

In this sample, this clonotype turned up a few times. In DNA, the CDR3 is TGCGCCAGCAGCTTGTCATCGGCTTCCTACAATGAGCAGTTCTTC. The encoded protein is CASSLSSASYNEQFF. The gene calls are TRBV5-1 and TRBJ2-1; D gene ambiguous. Germline V CDR1 and CDR2: SGHRS, YFSETQ. The CDR3 has 15 amino acids. V dropped 1 base and J dropped 1 base, with 9 bases sitting between them.

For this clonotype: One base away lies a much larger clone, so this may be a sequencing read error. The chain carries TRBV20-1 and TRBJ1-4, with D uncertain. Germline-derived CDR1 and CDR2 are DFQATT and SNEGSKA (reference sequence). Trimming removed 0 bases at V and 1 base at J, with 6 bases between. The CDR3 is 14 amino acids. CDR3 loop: CSARDSVTNEKLFF. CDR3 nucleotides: TGCAGTGCTAGAGACAGTGTAACTAATGAAAAACTGTTTTTT.